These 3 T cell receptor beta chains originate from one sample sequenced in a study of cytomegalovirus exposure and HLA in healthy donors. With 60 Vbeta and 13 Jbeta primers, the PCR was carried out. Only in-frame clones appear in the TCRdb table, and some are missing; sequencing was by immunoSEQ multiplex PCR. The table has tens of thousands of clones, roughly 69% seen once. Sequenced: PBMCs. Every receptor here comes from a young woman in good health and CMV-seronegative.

CDR3 DNA sequence: TGTGCCAGCAGCTCTTCTAACTATGGCTACACCTTC. Translated: CASSSSNYGYTF. The chain recombines TRBV5-6 with TRBJ1-2; no firm D call. Germline lookup yields CDR1 SGHDT and CDR2 YYEEEE. Deletions cut 3 bases from V and 0 bases from J, with 3 bases between. CDR3 length equals 12 residues.

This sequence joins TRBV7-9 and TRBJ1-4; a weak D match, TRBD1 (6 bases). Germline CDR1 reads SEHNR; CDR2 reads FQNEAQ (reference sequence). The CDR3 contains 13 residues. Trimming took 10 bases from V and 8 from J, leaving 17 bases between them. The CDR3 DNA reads TGTGCCACGCCGGGAGGGACAAACGAAAAACTGTTTTTT. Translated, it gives CATPGGTNEKLFF.

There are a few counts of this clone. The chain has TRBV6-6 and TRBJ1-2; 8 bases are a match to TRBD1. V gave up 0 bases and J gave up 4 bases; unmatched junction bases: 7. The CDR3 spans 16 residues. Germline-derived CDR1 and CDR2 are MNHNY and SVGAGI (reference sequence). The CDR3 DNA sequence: TGTGCCAGCAGTTACTCGAGAGGACAGGGCGGCTATGGCTACACCTTC. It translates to CASSYSRGQGGYGYTF.